The table lists the clone carrying this T cell receptor beta chain with a few counts. Its antigen remains unknown. This entry belongs to a study of T cell repertoires in cytomegalovirus infection. Study-level background: The study used recently identified HLA-C-restricted and well-studied HLA-B-restricted CMV epitopes. The public TCR beta signatures pointed to both CMV infection and matching HLA type. The study, taken as a whole, reports: Using cumulative public TCR beta family frequency, the authors identified those who carried CMV together with the relevant HLA.

The ends were cut back, 4 bases at V and 0 bases at J, with 10 bases in the middle. Germline CDR1 LNHDA, CDR2 SQIVND (reference sequence). This CDR3 spans 14 amino acids. TCRdb processed the reads anew with MiXCR; each CDR3 protein has one entry. The sample records 300,000 or so distinct CDR3 sequences, roughly 25% being singletons. The receptor comes from a human donor in good health (CMV status not recorded). Some clones in this sample may be carry-over from other donors' samples. The V gene is TRBV19, the J gene TRBJ2-7, with a weak D call TRBD2 (5 bases). This sample comprised cultured PBMCs, obtained from culture after CMV antigen stimulation. DNA for the CDR3: TGTGCCAGTAGTACCAAACTAGACTCCTACGAGCAGTACTTC. Translating it yields CASSTKLDSYEQYF.